This T cell receptor (beta chain) was obtained from a study of blood T cell repertoires in COVID-19. Study background: The analysed material was cDNA or gDNA that came from T cells, B-cell-depleted T cells, or PBMCs.

TCRdb's table, derived via immunoSEQ multiplex PCR, lists solely in-frame clones and lacks some. The sample holds roughly 200,000 clones, about four fifths seen once. The CDR3 is 16 residues long. Trimming cost V 7 bases and J 10 bases, with 26 bases left between them. Germline-derived CDR1 and CDR2 are MDHEN and SYDVKM. The chain combines TRBV28 with TRBJ2-1; D possibly corresponds to TRBD2 (6 bases). Sequencing input: peripheral blood. This sequence originates from a woman between 40 and 55 years old with COVID-19, enrolled during active disease. Written as DNA, the CDR3 is TGTGCCAGCACTACACCCCAGGGACTCTCTTTCGGGGAGCAGTTCTTC. Amino acid sequence: CASTTPQGLSFGEQFF.